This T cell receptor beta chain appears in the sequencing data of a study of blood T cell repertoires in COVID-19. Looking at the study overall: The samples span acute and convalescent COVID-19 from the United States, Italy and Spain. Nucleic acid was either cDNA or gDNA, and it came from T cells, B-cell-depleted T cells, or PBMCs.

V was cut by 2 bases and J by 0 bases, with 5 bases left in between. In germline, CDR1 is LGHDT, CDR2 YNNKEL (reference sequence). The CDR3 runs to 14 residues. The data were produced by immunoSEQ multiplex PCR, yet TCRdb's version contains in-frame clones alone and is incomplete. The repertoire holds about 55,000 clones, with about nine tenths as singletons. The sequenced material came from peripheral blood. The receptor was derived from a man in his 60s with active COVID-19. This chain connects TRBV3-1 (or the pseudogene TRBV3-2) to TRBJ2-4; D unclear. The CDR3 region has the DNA TGTGCCAGCAGCCAAAATCTAGCCAAAAACATTCAGTACTTC. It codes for CASSQNLAKNIQYF.